This T cell receptor beta chain was obtained from a study of cytomegalovirus exposure and HLA in healthy donors. Study findings and constraints: Per a later analysis, HLA-associated TCR beta chains showed more clonal expansion than other, equally common TCR beta chains. Data from an earlier analysis indicated that most TCR beta V segments were productive either about 87% or about 30% of the time.

As for this clone: Its antigen is still unknown.

Both 60 Vbeta primers and 13 Jbeta primers went into the PCR. The assay was immunoSEQ multiplex PCR, and TCRdb's table has in-frame clones only and misses some. The table shows some 140,000 clones, with about 74% occurring only once. Germline CDR1 and CDR2: KGHSH and LQKENI. Trimming removed 5 bases at V and 1 base at J, with 5 bases between. The CDR3 is made up of 12 amino acids. The gene calls are TRBV18 and TRBJ1-1, with no clear D. Sequencing was performed on PBMCs. The sequence came from a man aged 18-30 years in good health and CMV-seropositive. Here the CDR3 reads CASSGPNTEAFF. CDR3 DNA: TGTGCCAGCTCAGGGCCGAACACTGAAGCTTTCTTT.